A single sample is the source of the 21 T cell receptor beta chains below, sequenced in a study of a mutant IDH1 vaccine in newly diagnosed glioma. Only in-frame clones appear in the TCRdb table, and some are missing; sequencing was by immunoSEQ multiplex PCR. The table has tens of thousands of clones, roughly 82% seen once. Stated time point: week 47, end of study. Every vaccine dose comprised 300 ug of mutant IDH1 20-mer peptide plus topical imiquimod. What these receptors recognize is not known. The source was PBMCs, collected from a glioma patient whose treatment included an IDH1 peptide vaccine. All receptors derive from a man between 18 and 35 years old with glioma. Some clones in this sample may be carry-over from other donors' samples.

There are a few counts of this clone. This chain connects TRBV5-1 to TRBJ1-2; D call uncertain. Germline V CDR1 and CDR2: SGHRS, YFSETQ. This CDR3 spans 10 amino acids. The V end lost 6 bases, the J end lost 6 bases, and 6 bases lay between the germline ends. CDR3 amino acids: CASKSDGYTF. The CDR3 DNA is TGCGCCAGCAAATCGGATGGCTACACCTTC.

The chain links TRBV9 to TRBJ2-3; tentative D call: TRBD2 (6 bases). This CDR3 has 15 residues. Germline V CDR1 and CDR2: SGDLS, YYNGEE. Trimming shortened V by 3 bases and J by 2 bases, and 13 bases separated the two germline ends. CDR3 DNA sequence: TGTGCCAGCAGCGCCTTTGCGGGGTCCACAGATACGCAGTATTTT. Encoded protein: CASSAFAGSTDTQYF.

This chain joins TRBV7-2 and TRBJ2-7; D gene unclear. V lost 1 base and J lost 6, with 13 bases in between. Germline lookup yields CDR1 SGHTA and CDR2 FQGNSA. The CDR3 extends over 14 amino acids. DNA for the CDR3: TGTGCCAGCAGCTTAGTGTACGTATCGAGCGAGCAGTACTTC. It specifies CASSLVYVSSEQYF.

This sequence joins TRBV5-8 and TRBJ1-6; D remains unclear. The CDR3 length is 13 residues. With 6 bases removed from V and 7 bases from J, the gap between germline ends came to 11 bases. Germline-derived CDR1 and CDR2 are SGHTS and YDEGEE. CDR3 sequence: CASTRTQNSPLHF. The CDR3 region has the DNA TGTGCCAGCACTAGGACTCAAAATTCACCCCTCCACTTT. Filled out from reference TRBV5-8 and TRBJ1-6, the complete variable domain reads EAGVTQSPTHLIKTRGQQATLRCSPISGHTSVYWYQQALGLGLQFLLWYDEGEERNRGNFPPRFSGRQFPNYSSELNVNALELEDSALYLCASTRTQNSPLHFGNGTRLTVT.

This chain uses TRBV6-6 with TRBJ1-1; the D is unclear. Germline lookup yields CDR1 MNHNY and CDR2 SVGAGI (reference sequence). With 4 bases removed from V and 5 bases from J, the gap between germline ends came to 8 bases. CDR3 size: 12 residues. CDR3 residues: CASSWWKTEAFF. For the CDR3, the DNA is TGTGCCAGCAGTTGGTGGAAGACTGAAGCTTTCTTT.

The chain employs TRBV4-3 and TRBJ2-7; the D gene is possibly TRBD1 (5 bases). Looked up from germline, CDR1 is LGHNA and CDR2 is YSLEER. This CDR3 spans 16 amino acids. The ends were cut back, 1 base at V and 1 base at J, with 14 bases in the middle. Here the CDR3 reads CASSQGGPAQSYEQYF. CDR3 DNA: TGCGCCAGCAGCCAAGGGGGCCCAGCGCAGTCCTACGAGCAGTACTTC.

In regard to this clone: The sample contains more than one DNA sequence encoding this CDR3. V and J are TRBV5-1 and TRBJ1-1, with D unresolved. This CDR3 contains 11 residues. The V and J ends lost 0 bases and 5 bases respectively, with 2 bases between them. CDR1 is SGHRS and CDR2 is YFSETQ in the germline V gene. The CDR3, as DNA: TGCGCCAGCAGCTTGGGAACTGAAGCTTTCTTT. As protein: CASSLGTEAFF.

This rearrangement joins TRBV10-3 to TRBJ1-2, with 8 bases lining up with TRBD1. Looked up from germline, CDR1 is ENHRY and CDR2 is SYGVKD. The length of the CDR3 is 14 residues. V gave up 6 bases and J gave up 4 bases; unmatched junction bases: 7. CDR3 coding DNA: TGTGCCATCAGAGACAGGGGAATTAGCTATGGCTACACCTTC. Protein: CAIRDRGISYGYTF.

A note on this clone: At one end, the junction sequence differs from germline, possibly due to a read error. V gene TRBV7-7 combines with J gene TRBJ2-5; possible D gene TRBD2, 5 bases. Per germline, CDR1 SSHAT and CDR2 FNYEAQ (reference sequence). The CDR3 covers 16 residues. CDR3: CASSPTEDPRRETQYF. For the CDR3, the DNA is TGTGCTAGCAGCCCGACGGAGGACCCCAGACGGGAGACCCAGTACTTC. The full variable domain, completed using reference TRBV7-7 and TRBJ2-5, is GAGVSQSPRYKVTKRGQDVTLRCDPISSHATLYWYQQALGQGPEFLTYFNYEAQPDKSGLPSDRFSAERPEGSISTLTIQRTEQRDSAMYRCASSPTEDPRRETQYFGPGTRLLVL.

In its sample, this clone was seen a few times. The V gene is TRBV7-9, the J gene TRBJ1-1; no clear D gene. This CDR3 region has 12 residues. V lost 2 bases to trimming and J lost 10 bases, with 11 bases between them. From germline, CDR1 is SEHNR and CDR2 FQNEAQ (reference sequence). The CDR3: CASSLMTAGAFF. The CDR3 region has the DNA TGTGCCAGCAGCTTAATGACCGCGGGAGCTTTCTTT.

The chain uses TRBV27 and TRBJ2-7, with 7 bases lining up with TRBD1. This CDR3 region has 14 residues. CDR1 and CDR2 from the germline V gene are MNHEY and SMNVEV (reference sequence). J was trimmed by 4 bases and V by 2 bases; bases with no gene match: 5. The CDR3 DNA is TGTGCCAGCAGTTTAGACTACAGGGGTTACGAGCAGTACTTC. Residues: CASSLDYRGYEQYF.

This chain connects TRBV6-5 to TRBJ1-5; D gene unclear. CDR3 length: 15 amino acids. The germline V and J ends were trimmed by 4 bases and 4 bases, with 14 bases remaining between them. Germline-derived CDR1 and CDR2 are MNHEY and SVGAGI. CDR3 amino acids: CASSSFGRNNQPQHF. The DNA for the CDR3 is TGTGCCAGCAGTTCCTTCGGACGGAATAATCAGCCCCAGCATTTT.

The CDR3 coding sequence is TGTGCCAGCAGCTGGACGATCGGCGACGAGCAGTACTTC. This gives the protein CASSWTIGDEQYF. This sequence joins TRBV5-8 and TRBJ2-7; D uncertain. Deletions cut 3 bases from V and 5 bases from J, with 12 bases between. The germline gives CDR1 SGHTS, CDR2 YDEGEE. This CDR3 is 13 amino acids long.

The chain combines TRBV2 with TRBJ1-5; 11 bases align to TRBD1. J lost 7 bases, V lost 2 bases, and 10 bases had no gene match. This CDR3 spans 17 amino acids. The germline gives CDR1 SNHLY, CDR2 FYNNEI. CDR3 in amino acids: CASSEPRTGGEYQPQHF. The CDR3 DNA is TGTGCCAGCAGTGAACCTAGGACAGGGGGCGAATACCAGCCCCAGCATTTT.

As for this clone: This sample includes further DNA sequences coding for the same CDR3. In DNA form, the CDR3 reads TGTGCCATCAGTGAGGGGGGTACTGAAGCTTTCTTT. Translation: CAISEGGTEAFF. This sequence joins TRBV10-3 and TRBJ1-1; tentative D call: TRBD1 (5 bases). Germline V gene data show CDR1 as ENHRY and CDR2 as SYGVKD. V gave up 2 bases and J gave up 5 bases, with 6 bases separating them. This CDR3 region has 12 residues.

J is TRBJ1-5 and V is TRBV6-5; no clear D. Trimming pared 6 bases from V and 4 bases from J, leaving 7 bases between. The germline V gene encodes CDR1 MNHEY and CDR2 SVGAGI. The CDR3 spans 12 residues. CDR3 in DNA: TGTGCCAGCAGAATTGGGAATCAGCCCCAGCATTTT. Its protein is CASRIGNQPQHF.

The chain combines TRBV2 with TRBJ1-2; the D is unclear. CDR1 and CDR2 from the germline V gene are SNHLY and FYNNEI. The CDR3 covers 13 residues. Between the trimmed V and J ends, which lost 4 bases and 3 bases, there was a span of 9 bases. As DNA, the CDR3 is TGTGCCAGCAGTGCGGGCGACTACTATGGCTACACCTTC. It translates to CASSAGDYYGYTF.

The chain has TRBV19 and TRBJ1-5; D may be TRBD1 (6 bases). The ends were cut back, 1 base at V and 0 bases at J, with 10 bases in the middle. CDR3 size: 16 residues. Germline lookup yields CDR1 LNHDA and CDR2 SQIVND (reference sequence). The CDR3 nucleotides read TGTGCCAGTAGTATAGGTTCCAGGGGTAGCAATCAGCCCCAGCATTTT. This codes for CASSIGSRGSNQPQHF.

This chain uses TRBV4-2 with TRBJ1-2, with D possibly being TRBD1 (5 bases). V lost 1 base and J lost 4, with 13 bases in between. CDR1 is LGHNA and CDR2 is YNFKEQ in the germline V gene. The CDR3 is 15 residues long. The CDR3 DNA reads TGTGCCAGCAGCCAAGTTGTGACAGATTTCTATGGCTACACCTTC. Encoded protein: CASSQVVTDFYGYTF.

The rearrangement links TRBV2 to TRBJ1-2, with 8 bases identical to TRBD1. Per the germline V gene, CDR1 is SNHLY and CDR2 is FYNNEI. The CDR3 length is 15 residues. V shed 7 bases and J 5 bases; nucleotides not matched to a gene: 12. In nucleotides, the CDR3 is TGTGCCAGCAACCGCCCGACAGGGGTAGGGTATGGCTACACCTTC. Translated: CASNRPTGVGYGYTF.

The chain carries TRBV28 and TRBJ1-3; D unresolved. The CDR3 spans 10 residues. V lost 10 bases to trimming and J lost 6 bases, with 7 bases between them. CDR1 is MDHEN and CDR2 is SYDVKM in the germline V gene. The CDR3 DNA sequence: TGTGCCACTCGCTTAAACACCATATATTTT. It encodes CATRLNTIYF.